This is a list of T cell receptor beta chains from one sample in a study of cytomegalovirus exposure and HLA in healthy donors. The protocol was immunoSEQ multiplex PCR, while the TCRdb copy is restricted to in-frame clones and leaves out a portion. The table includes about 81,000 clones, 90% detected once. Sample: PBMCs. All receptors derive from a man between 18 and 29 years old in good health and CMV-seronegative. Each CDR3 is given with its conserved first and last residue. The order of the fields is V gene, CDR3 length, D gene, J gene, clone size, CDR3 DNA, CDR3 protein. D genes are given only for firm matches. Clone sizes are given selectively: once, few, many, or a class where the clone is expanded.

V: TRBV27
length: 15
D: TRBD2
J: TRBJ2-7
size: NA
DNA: TGTGCCAACTCTCTGACTAGCGGGAGCTCCTACGAGCAGTACTTC
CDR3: CANSLTSGSSYEQYF

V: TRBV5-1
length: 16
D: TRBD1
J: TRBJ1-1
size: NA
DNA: TGCGCCAGCAGCTTGCGACAGGGAATATTGAACACTGAAGCTTTCTTT
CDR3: CASSLRQGILNTEAFF

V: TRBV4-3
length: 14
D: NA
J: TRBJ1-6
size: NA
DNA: TGCGCCAGCAGCCAAGTCGGTAATCGGTCACCCCTCCACTTT
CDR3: CASSQVGNRSPLHF

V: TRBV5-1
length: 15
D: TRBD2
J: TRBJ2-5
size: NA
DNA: TGCGCCAGCAGCCCAACGGGGGGACGGGGAGAGACCCAGTACTTC
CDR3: CASSPTGGRGETQYF

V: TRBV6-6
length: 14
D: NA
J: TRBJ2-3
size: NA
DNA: TGTGCCAGCAGCCCGGGGTGGGTTACAGATACGCAGTATTTT
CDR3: CASSPGWVTDTQYF

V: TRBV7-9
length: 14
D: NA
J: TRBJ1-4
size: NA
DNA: TGTGCCAGCAGCTTAGGGGGGCCACGTGAAAAACTGTTTTTT
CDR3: CASSLGGPREKLFF

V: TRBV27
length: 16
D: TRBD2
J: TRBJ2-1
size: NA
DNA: TGTGCCAGCAGTTTGTGGACTAGCGGGAGTAAGGGTGAGCAGTTCTTC
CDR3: CASSLWTSGSKGEQFF

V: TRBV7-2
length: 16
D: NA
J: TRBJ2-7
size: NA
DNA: TGTGCCAGCAGCCCGGAGGGGCAGACGAGCTCCTACGAGCAGTACTTC
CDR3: CASSPEGQTSSYEQYF

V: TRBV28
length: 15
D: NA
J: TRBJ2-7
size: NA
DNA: TGTGCCAGCAGTACCCCTACTAGTGGGGTGGGCGAGCAGTACTTC
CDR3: CASSTPTSGVGEQYF

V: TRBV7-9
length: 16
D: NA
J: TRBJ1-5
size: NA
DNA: TGTGCCAGCAGCTTATGGGGCACCCATAGCAATCAGCCCCAGCATTTT
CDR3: CASSLWGTHSNQPQHF

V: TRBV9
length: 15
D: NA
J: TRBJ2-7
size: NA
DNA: TGTGCCAGCAGCCCCTGGGCTGGTAGTAGCGGCGAGCAGTACTTC
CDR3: CASSPWAGSSGEQYF

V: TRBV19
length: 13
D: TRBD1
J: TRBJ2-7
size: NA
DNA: TGTGCCAGTCCAGGGGGTGGGCACTACGAGCAGTACTTC
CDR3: CASPGGGHYEQYF

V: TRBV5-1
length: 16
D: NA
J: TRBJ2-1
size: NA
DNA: TGCGCCAGCAGCTTACGAGCTAGCCGACATACGGATGAGCAGTTCTTC
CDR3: CASSLRASRHTDEQFF

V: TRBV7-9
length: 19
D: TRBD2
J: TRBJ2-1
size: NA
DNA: TGTGCCAGCAGCTCCCTAAAGACTAGCGGGGGGAGCTCCTACAATGAGCAGTTCTTC
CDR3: CASSSLKTSGGSSYNEQFF

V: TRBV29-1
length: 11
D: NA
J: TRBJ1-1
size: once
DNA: TGCAGCGTTTTTAAGAACACTGAAGCTTTCTTT
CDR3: CSVFKNTEAFF

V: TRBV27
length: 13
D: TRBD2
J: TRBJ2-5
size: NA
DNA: TGTGCCTCCTATAGCGGGAGGCAAGAGACCCAGTACTTC
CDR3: CASYSGRQETQYF

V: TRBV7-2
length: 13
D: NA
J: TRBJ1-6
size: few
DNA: TGTGCCAGCAGCTTTGGGGCCCTCCGGCCCCTCCACTTT
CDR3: CASSFGALRPLHF

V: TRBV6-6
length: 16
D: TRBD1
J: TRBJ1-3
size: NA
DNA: TGTGCCAGCAGTTACGGGGACAGGGGTTCAGGAAACACCATATATTTT
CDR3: CASSYGDRGSGNTIYF

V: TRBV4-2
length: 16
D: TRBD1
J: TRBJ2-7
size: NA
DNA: TGTGCCAGCAGCCAAAACCCGGGACAGGGCTTCCACGAGCAGTACTTC
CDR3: CASSQNPGQGFHEQYF

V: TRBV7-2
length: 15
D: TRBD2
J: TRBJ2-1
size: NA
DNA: TGTGCCAGCAGCTCCGGACTAGGGCAGTACAATGAGCAGTTCTTC
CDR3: CASSSGLGQYNEQFF

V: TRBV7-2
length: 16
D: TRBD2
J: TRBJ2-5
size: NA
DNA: TGTGCCAGCAGCTTCGTAGCGGGAGGGCCCCAAGAGACCCAGTACTTC
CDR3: CASSFVAGGPQETQYF

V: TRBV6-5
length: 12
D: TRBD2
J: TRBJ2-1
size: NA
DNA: TGTGCCAGCAGTCCACTAGCGGGAGCGCAGTTCTTC
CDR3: CASSPLAGAQFF

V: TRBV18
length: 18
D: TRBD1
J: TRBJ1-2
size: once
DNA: TGTGCCAGCTCACCTCCTTGGGCGGATACAGACAGGGGGCAAGGCTACACCTTC
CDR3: CASSPPWADTDRGQGYTF

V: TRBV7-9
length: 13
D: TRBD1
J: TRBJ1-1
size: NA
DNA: TGTGCCAGCAGTCGCAGGGGGCCCACTGAAGCTTTCTTT
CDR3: CASSRRGPTEAFF

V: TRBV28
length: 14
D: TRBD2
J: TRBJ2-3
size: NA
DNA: TGTGCCAGCAGTCCTAGCGGGAGGAAAGATACGCAGTATTTT
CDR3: CASSPSGRKDTQYF

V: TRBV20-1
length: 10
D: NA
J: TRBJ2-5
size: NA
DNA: TGCAGTGCTGGGAGGGAGACCCAGTACTTC
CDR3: CSAGRETQYF

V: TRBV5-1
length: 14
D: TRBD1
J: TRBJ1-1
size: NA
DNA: TGCGCCAGCAGCAGAGGACAGGGAAACACTGAAGCTTTCTTT
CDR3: CASSRGQGNTEAFF

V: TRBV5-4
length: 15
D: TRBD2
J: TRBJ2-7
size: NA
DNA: TGTGCCAGCAGCTTTGGGACTATGGGGGGCTACGAGCAGTACTTC
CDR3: CASSFGTMGGYEQYF

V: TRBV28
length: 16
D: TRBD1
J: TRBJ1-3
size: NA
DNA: TGTGCCAGCAGTTTACACCGGGACAGGGATGGAAACACCATATATTTT
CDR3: CASSLHRDRDGNTIYF

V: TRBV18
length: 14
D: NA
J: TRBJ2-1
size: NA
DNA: TGTGCCAGCTCCCTCGAGCTTAGTGGCGGGGAGCAGTTCTTC
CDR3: CASSLELSGGEQFF

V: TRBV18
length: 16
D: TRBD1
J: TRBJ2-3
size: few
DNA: TGTGCCAGCTCACCAGAGAGGGGGCGAAGCACAGATACGCAGTATTTT
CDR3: CASSPERGRSTDTQYF

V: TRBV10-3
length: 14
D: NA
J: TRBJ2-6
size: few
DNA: TGTGCCATCAGGGGCGCTGCTGGGGCCAACGTCCTGACTTTC
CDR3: CAIRGAAGANVLTF

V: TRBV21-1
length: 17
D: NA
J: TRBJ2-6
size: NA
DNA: TGTGCCAGCAGCAAAGGATGGTGTGAGTCCGGGGCCAACGTCCTGACTTTC
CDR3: CASSKGWCESGANVLTF

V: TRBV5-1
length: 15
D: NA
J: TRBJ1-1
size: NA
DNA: TGCGCCAGCAGCTTGGTGGGAGACGAGAACACTGAAGCTTTCTTT
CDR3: CASSLVGDENTEAFF

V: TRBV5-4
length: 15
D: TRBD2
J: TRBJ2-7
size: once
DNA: TGTGCCAGCAGCTGGAGCGGGAGAGGAGGGTACGAGCAGTACTTC
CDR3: CASSWSGRGGYEQYF

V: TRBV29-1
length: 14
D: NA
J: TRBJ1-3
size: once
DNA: TGCAGCGTTGAAGACCAGGTCTCTGGAAACACCATATATTTT
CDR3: CSVEDQVSGNTIYF

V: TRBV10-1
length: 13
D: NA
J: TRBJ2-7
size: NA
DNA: TGCGCCAGCATAACGGTAAGCTCCTACGAGCAGTACTTC
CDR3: CASITVSSYEQYF

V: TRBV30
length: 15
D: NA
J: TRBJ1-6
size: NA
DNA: TGTGCCGCCCGGAGGGAAGAAGTATTAAATTCACCCCTCCACTTT
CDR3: CAARREEVLNSPLHF

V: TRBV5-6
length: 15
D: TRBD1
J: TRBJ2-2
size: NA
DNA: TGTGCCAGCTTCTATGGGACAGGGTCCACCGGGGAGCTGTTTTTT
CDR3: CASFYGTGSTGELFF

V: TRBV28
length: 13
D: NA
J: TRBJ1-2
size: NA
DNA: TGTGCCAGCAGTTTAGGGCGAGTGAGTGGCTACACCTTC
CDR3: CASSLGRVSGYTF

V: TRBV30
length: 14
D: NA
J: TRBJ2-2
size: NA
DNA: TGTGCCTGGTGGAGAGGCGTCAACACCGGGGAGCTGTTTTTT
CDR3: CAWWRGVNTGELFF

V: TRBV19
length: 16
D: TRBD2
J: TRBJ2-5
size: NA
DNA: TGTGCCAGTAGTATCGGACTAGCGGGAGGGCCAGTGACCCAGTACTTC
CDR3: CASSIGLAGGPVTQYF

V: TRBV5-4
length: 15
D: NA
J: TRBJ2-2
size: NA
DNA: TGTGCCAGCAGTCAGCGGGCACCGCTCACCGGGGAGCTGTTTTTT
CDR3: CASSQRAPLTGELFF

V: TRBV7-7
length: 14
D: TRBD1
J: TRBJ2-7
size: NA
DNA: TGTGCTAGCAGCTTAAACAGGGGGAGCTACGAGCAGTACTTC
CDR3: CASSLNRGSYEQYF

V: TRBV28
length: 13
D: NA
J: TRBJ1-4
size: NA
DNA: TGTGCCAGCAGTTTACAGCGTAATGAAAAACTGTTTTTT
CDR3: CASSLQRNEKLFF

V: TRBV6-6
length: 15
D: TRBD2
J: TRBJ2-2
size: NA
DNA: TGTGCCAGCAGTTTGAGCGGGAGAAACACCGGGGAGCTGTTTTTT
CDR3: CASSLSGRNTGELFF

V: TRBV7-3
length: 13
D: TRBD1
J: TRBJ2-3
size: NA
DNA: TGTGCCAGCAGCCCGACAGGGGCAGATACGCAGTATTTT
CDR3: CASSPTGADTQYF

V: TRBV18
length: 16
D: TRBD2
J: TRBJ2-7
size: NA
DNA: TGTGCCAGCTCACCAGAACTAGCGGGAGGTCGGCGGGAGCAGTACTTC
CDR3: CASSPELAGGRREQYF

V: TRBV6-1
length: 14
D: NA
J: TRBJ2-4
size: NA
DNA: TGTGCCAGCAGTGGGGCAGCCAGTCAAAACATTCAGTACTTC
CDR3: CASSGAASQNIQYF

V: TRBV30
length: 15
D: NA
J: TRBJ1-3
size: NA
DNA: TGTGCCTGCTCCGGGGTCACTGTCTCTGGAAACACCATATATTTT
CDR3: CACSGVTVSGNTIYF

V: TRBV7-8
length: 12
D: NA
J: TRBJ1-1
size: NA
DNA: TGTGCCAGCAGCTTAAGGGGCACTGAAGCTTTCTTT
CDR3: CASSLRGTEAFF

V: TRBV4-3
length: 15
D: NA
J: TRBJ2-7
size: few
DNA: TGCGCCAGCAGCCAAGGGGGCGGTGACTCCTACGAGCAGTACTTC
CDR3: CASSQGGGDSYEQYF

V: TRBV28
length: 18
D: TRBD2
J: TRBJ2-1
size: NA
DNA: TGTGCCAGCAGTACCCAGACTAGCGGGGTGAGGACTTACAATGAGCAGTTCTTC
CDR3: CASSTQTSGVRTYNEQFF

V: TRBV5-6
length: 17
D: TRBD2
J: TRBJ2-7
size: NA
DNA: TGTGCCAGCAGCATGCGACTAGCGGGAGGGGCGTTCTACGAGCAGTACTTC
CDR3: CASSMRLAGGAFYEQYF

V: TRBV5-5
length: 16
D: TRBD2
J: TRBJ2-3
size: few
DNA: TGTGCCAGCAGCTTGCCAGTGGGAGGGCCAGGGGATACGCAGTATTTT
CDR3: CASSLPVGGPGDTQYF